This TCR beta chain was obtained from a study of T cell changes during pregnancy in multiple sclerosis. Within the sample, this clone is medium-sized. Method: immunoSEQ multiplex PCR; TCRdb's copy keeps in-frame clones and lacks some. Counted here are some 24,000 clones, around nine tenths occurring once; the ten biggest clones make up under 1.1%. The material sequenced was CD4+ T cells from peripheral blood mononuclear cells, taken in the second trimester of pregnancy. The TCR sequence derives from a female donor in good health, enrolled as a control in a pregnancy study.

The CDR3 is CASSRNRGTEAFF. CDR3 sequence (DNA): TGTGCCAGTAGTAGAAACAGGGGCACTGAAGCTTTCTTT. The J gene is TRBJ1-1, the V gene TRBV19, with TRBD1 matching 7 bases. CDR3 length: 13 amino acids. V dropped 4 bases and J dropped 4; count of bases not matched to a gene: 3. From germline, CDR1 is LNHDA and CDR2 SQIVND (reference sequence).